This TCR beta chain is from a study of metastatic and nonmetastatic thyroid tumors. V was clipped by 5 bases and J by 2 bases; unmatched bases: 9. This CDR3 is built from 16 residues. The germline gives CDR1 DFQATT, CDR2 SNEGSKA (reference sequence). Thyroid surgery was performed in patients who had received no treatment beforehand. A remark on this clone: As yet, its antigen is unknown.

Study processing details: Variation in CDR3 across clinicopathological groups served as the basis for constructing a distant-metastasis classifier in papillary thyroid cancer. TCRdb reanalyzed the PCR reads via MiXCR. These V and J calls rely on TCRdb rather than the paper's analysis. Of tens of thousands of clones detected, 28% appear once; the ten largest clones hold about 10%. Study-wide findings and caveats: Reported TCR beta diversity, measured in blood and tumor, was significantly higher for malignant thyroid tumors than for benign nodules.

The source material was blood. This TCR derives from a male donor with papillary thyroid cancer or a benign thyroid nodule (not recorded which). Some clones in this sample may be carry-over from other donors' samples. V and J are TRBV20-1 and TRBJ2-2; 9 nucleotides align to TRBD2. For the CDR3, the DNA is TGCAGTGCTCAACCTACTAGCGGGCCTAACACCGGGGAGCTGTTTTTT. It codes for CSAQPTSGPNTGELFF.